These T cell receptor beta chains were read from a single sample in a study of T cells in narcolepsy. TCRdb's copy holds only in-frame clones and misses some; the assay was immunoSEQ multiplex PCR. The sample contains about 10,000 clones, just over 70% of which appear only once. The specimen sequenced was CD45RA- memory CD8+ T cells from PBMCs. The receptors were gathered from a human donor with narcolepsy. CDR3s include the opening cysteine and the closing phenylalanine or tryptophan. A D gene is named only where the DNA matches it firmly. Rows give clone size only sometimes, using once, few, many, or a class for an expanded clone.

abundance: few
j_gene: TRBJ1-1
d_gene: TRBD1
v_gene: TRBV27
CDR3nt: TGTGCCAGCAGTCCCCATACCGGGACAGGGAACACTGAAGCTTTCTTT
CDR3aa: CASSPHTGTGNTEAFF

abundance: once
j_gene: TRBJ2-3
d_gene: TRBD2
v_gene: TRBV27
CDR3nt: TGTGCCAGCAGTTTACGGCTAGCGGAACGCACAGATACGCAGTATTTT
CDR3aa: CASSLRLAERTDTQYF

abundance: -
j_gene: TRBJ1-1
d_gene: -
v_gene: TRBV6-1
CDR3nt: TGTGCCAGCAGTGAAGACCCGGTTTTGGGAACTGAAGCTTTCTTT
CDR3aa: CASSEDPVLGTEAFF

abundance: -
j_gene: TRBJ2-1
d_gene: -
v_gene: TRBV27
CDR3nt: TGTGCCAGCAGACCGACTATCTACAATGAGCAGTTCTTC
CDR3aa: CASRPTIYNEQFF

abundance: few
j_gene: TRBJ2-7
d_gene: -
v_gene: TRBV4-3
CDR3nt: TGCGCCAGCAGCCAAGAAAGGGGTGGGGCGTACGAGCAGTACTTC
CDR3aa: CASSQERGGAYEQYF

abundance: -
j_gene: TRBJ2-7
d_gene: TRBD2
v_gene: TRBV7-2
CDR3nt: TGTGCCAGCAGCTTGGGGCTAGCGGGAGATTCAGGATACGAGCAGTACTTC
CDR3aa: CASSLGLAGDSGYEQYF

abundance: once
j_gene: TRBJ2-7
d_gene: -
v_gene: TRBV5-6
CDR3nt: TGTGCCAGCAGCTCGGGCTTCTTCTACGAGCAGTACTTC
CDR3aa: CASSSGFFYEQYF

abundance: -
j_gene: TRBJ2-7
d_gene: -
v_gene: TRBV5-6
CDR3nt: TGTGCCAGCAGCCAGACAGGGACTATTTACGAGCAGTACTTC
CDR3aa: CASSQTGTIYEQYF

abundance: -
j_gene: TRBJ2-4
d_gene: TRBD2
v_gene: TRBV9
CDR3nt: TGTGCCAGCAGTCATAGCGGGGTGGGTGACAAAAACATTCAGTACTTC
CDR3aa: CASSHSGVGDKNIQYF

abundance: -
j_gene: TRBJ2-2
d_gene: -
v_gene: TRBV4-3
CDR3nt: TGCGCCAGCAGCCAAGACTTGGAGGGGGATCGTTATGGCGGGGAGCTGTTTTTT
CDR3aa: CASSQDLEGDRYGGELFF

abundance: once
j_gene: TRBJ2-1
d_gene: -
v_gene: TRBV7-3
CDR3nt: TGTGCCAGCAGCTCCTTGATGGGGAGTGAGCAGTTCTTC
CDR3aa: CASSSLMGSEQFF

abundance: -
j_gene: TRBJ1-1
d_gene: -
v_gene: TRBV6-1
CDR3nt: TGTGCCAGCACCCCGTTCACAGACAACACTGAAGCTTTCTTT
CDR3aa: CASTPFTDNTEAFF

abundance: few
j_gene: TRBJ2-1
d_gene: -
v_gene: TRBV2
CDR3nt: TGTGCCAGCAGCCACCCGAAGGGGGGTTTTTACAATGAGCAGTTCTTC
CDR3aa: CASSHPKGGFYNEQFF

abundance: -
j_gene: TRBJ2-1
d_gene: TRBD2
v_gene: TRBV11-2
CDR3nt: TGTGCCAGCAGCTTCAAAGCGGGAGCTCTAAATGAGCAGTTCTTC
CDR3aa: CASSFKAGALNEQFF

abundance: -
j_gene: TRBJ2-3
d_gene: -
v_gene: TRBV4-3
CDR3nt: TGCGCCAGCAGCCAATATCTGGAAGAAATCACAGATACGCAGTATTTT
CDR3aa: CASSQYLEEITDTQYF